A single TCR beta chain is shown here with its context. This sample was taken from a study of control samples from healthy donors and cancer patients. Per the germline V gene, CDR1 is LGHNA and CDR2 is YSLEER. Deletions cut 0 bases from V and 7 bases from J, with 15 bases between. The CDR3 is 16 amino acids. Generated by immunoSEQ multiplex PCR, the TCRdb table keeps only in-frame clones and is missing some. The sample gives 100,000 or so clones, around three quarters of which show up once; about 10% is in the top ten. The clonotype was recovered from a woman aged 25 to 39 in good health. The sample consisted of blood. The chain carries TRBV4-3 and TRBJ2-2; the D gene could be TRBD1 or TRBD2 (6 bases each). Written as DNA, the CDR3 is TGCGCCAGCAGCCAAGATGACGGGGGCGCGCACGGGGAGCTGTTTTTT. It is translated as CASSQDDGGAHGELFF.